This T cell receptor (beta chain) was identified during a study of beta chain features in type 1 diabetes. Study observations and caveats: A closer apparent resemblance between naive, central memory and Treg TCRB repertoires was seen in patients than in healthy donors.

On this clone itself: The target antigen is unknown.

The investigators reverse transcribed all of the isolated RNA, so they sequenced expressed TCRB transcripts. The protocol was immunoSEQ multiplex PCR, while the TCRdb copy is restricted to in-frame clones and leaves out a portion. The table records under 500,000 clones, over 25% of them present only once. Deletions cut 4 bases from V and 8 bases from J, with 17 bases between. Looked up from germline, CDR1 is LGHNA and CDR2 is YNFKEQ. This CDR3 region has 14 residues. The sequenced material came from naive CD4+ T cells from blood. This rearrangement joins TRBV4-2 to TRBJ1-2; D gene ambiguous. The source of this sequence is a man between 18 and 29 years old in good health. The DNA of the CDR3 is TGTGCCAGCAGCCGGGCGGCAGTCCGCGACGGCTACACCTTC. Translated: CASSRAAVRDGYTF.